The 19 T cell receptor beta chains below come from one sample, sequenced in a study of breast tumors, draining lymph nodes, adjacent tissues. Samples came from axillary lymph nodes draining the breast cancer. TCRdb recomputed calls from the multiplex PCR reads with MiXCR, one row per CDR3 protein. The sample lists some 230,000 distinct CDR3 sequences, under 40% seen once, with roughly 3.5% in the top ten. Sequenced sample: axillary lymph node tissue. The source of these receptors is a female donor with breast cancer. Some clones in this sample may be carry-over from other donors' samples.

This clonotype appeared many times. The rearrangement links TRBV2 to TRBJ2-7; TRBD2 is a possible D gene (5 bases). V was shortened by 1 base and J by 5 bases, with 15 bases between the two germline ends. Germline CDR1 is SNHLY and CDR2 is FYNNEI. This CDR3 has 15 amino acids. The CDR3 bases are TGTGCCAGCAGTGAAGGTGAACGGGGTAATGACGAGCAGTACTTC. The encoded protein is CASSEGERGNDEQYF.

The chain combines TRBV15 with TRBJ1-1; 7 bases line up with TRBD1. Trimming cost V 5 bases and J 0 bases; bases outside gene matches: 6. The CDR3 is 15 residues long. Germline values: CDR1 LNHNV, CDR2 YYDKDF (reference sequence). The CDR3: CATSGDRDMNTEAFF. CDR3 DNA sequence: TGTGCCACCAGCGGGGACAGAGACATGAACACTGAAGCTTTCTTT.

This clonotype was found many times. The CDR3 protein is CASSFSGGKETQYF. As DNA, the CDR3 is TGTGCCAGCAGCTTTAGCGGGGGGAAGGAGACCCAGTACTTC. This chain connects TRBV7-9 to TRBJ2-5; 10 bases align to TRBD2. From germline, CDR1 is SEHNR and CDR2 FQNEAQ (reference sequence). The CDR3 has 14 residues. V dropped 3 bases and J dropped 5; count of bases not matched to a gene: 3.

This clonotype was detected a few times. It may be a read error: a sequence one base away is much more abundant. The V gene is TRBV14, the J gene TRBJ2-3; no firm D call. Germline V gene data show CDR1 as SGHDN and CDR2 as FVKESK. CDR3 length: 15 amino acids. The CDR3 here is CASSQDRPDTDTPYF. In DNA form, the CDR3 reads TGTGCCAGCAGCCAAGATCGCCCAGACACAGATACGCCGTATTTT.

This clonotype was detected only a few times. The V gene is TRBV7-9, the J gene TRBJ1-6, with 9 bases aligning to TRBD1. The CDR3 consists of 15 residues. J was trimmed by 9 bases and V by 6 bases; bases with no gene match: 9. Germline assignment: CDR1 SEHNR and CDR2 FQNEAQ (reference sequence). The CDR3 loop is CASSAEQGAGSPLHF. The CDR3 DNA follows: TGTGCCAGCAGTGCGGAACAGGGGGCCGGTTCACCCCTCCACTTT.

Only a few counts were recorded for this clonotype. The chain is built from TRBV28 and TRBJ2-7, with D uncertain. V lost 6 bases and J 2 bases, leaving 8 bases between the germline ends. The CDR3 consists of 12 residues. CDR1 MDHEN and CDR2 SYDVKM come from the germline V gene. The CDR3 bases are TGTGCCAGCAGGGATTCAACCTACGAGCAGTACTTC. Translation: CASRDSTYEQYF.

Remarks on this clonotype: This clone may be a read error of a much larger clone one base away. Written as DNA, the CDR3 is TGTGCCAATAGTCCTACTAGCGGGGGTCCCTTCGGGGAGCTGTTTTTT. This codes for CANSPTSGGPFGELFF. The chain couples TRBV19 to TRBJ2-2; TRBD2 matches 11 bases. Germline assignment: CDR1 LNHDA and CDR2 SQIVND (reference sequence). The CDR3 contains 16 residues.

This clonotype was seen only a few times. The CDR3 loop reads CASSGEGIYNEQFF. In nucleotides, the CDR3 is TGTGCCAGCAGCGGGGAGGGGATCTACAATGAGCAGTTCTTC. This rearrangement joins TRBV5-4 to TRBJ2-1, with 7 nucleotides matching TRBD2. The CDR3 consists of 14 residues. Germline V gives CDR1 SGHNT, CDR2 YYREEE (reference sequence). V was pared by 4 bases and J by 3 bases, with 4 bases of the junction left unmatched.

The chain combines TRBV4-2 with TRBJ1-4; TRBD1 matches 8 bases. Germline V gene lookup returns CDR1 LGHNA and CDR2 YNFKEQ. The CDR3 consists of 14 residues. J lost 7 bases, V lost 3 bases, and 4 bases had no gene match. The CDR3 DNA reads as TGTGCCAGCAGCCAGCGACAGGGGAGTGAAAAACTGTTTTTT. It yields the protein CASSQRQGSEKLFF.

The chain joins TRBV6-2 or TRBV6-3 to TRBJ2-3; the match to TRBD2 covers 10 bases. The junction had 7 bases not matched to a gene; V was cut back by 5 bases and J by 2 bases. The CDR3 contains 16 residues. Germline CDR1 and CDR2: MNHEY and SVGEGT. CDR3 in amino acids: CASSPSSGGTTDTQYF. For the CDR3, the DNA is TGTGCCAGCAGTCCCTCTAGCGGGGGCACCACAGATACGCAGTATTTT.

Ten or more counts support this clonotype. The chain recombines TRBV5-4 with TRBJ2-3, with D possibly being TRBD2 (7 bases). V was pared by 4 bases and J by 2 bases, with 20 bases between. The CDR3 has 17 amino acids. CDR1 and CDR2 from the germline V gene are SGHNT and YYREEE (reference sequence). CDR3 in DNA: TGTGCCAGCAGCCGGGGGGCCAGCGGGATTATCACAGATACGCAGTATTTT. Amino acid sequence: CASSRGASGIITDTQYF.

In DNA, the CDR3 is TGTGCCAGTACGACAGGGAACCACGAGCAGTACTTC. Amino acid sequence: CASTTGNHEQYF. The chain carries TRBV2 and TRBJ2-7; 7 nucleotides agree with TRBD1. The V segment lost 9 bases and the J segment 5 bases; nucleotides outside the gene matches: 7. The CDR3 is 12 residues long. CDR1 and CDR2 (germline): SNHLY, FYNNEI.

This clonotype was counted only a few times. The V gene is TRBV30, the J gene TRBJ2-7, with 7 bases fitting TRBD2. The CDR3 contains 20 residues. The germline V gene has CDR1 GTSNPN and CDR2 SVGIG (reference sequence). V shed 0 bases, J shed 0 bases, and the junction held 20 bases outside the gene matches. CDR3 nucleotides: TGTGCCTGGAGTGTGGTGCTTGGGGCCGGCGGGAGTCCCTCCTCCTACGAGCAGTACTTC. Translated: CAWSVVLGAGGSPSSYEQYF.

The chain links TRBV20-1 to TRBJ1-4; D possibly corresponds to TRBD1 (6 bases). Germline values: CDR1 DFQATT, CDR2 SNEGSKA (reference sequence). The length of the CDR3 is 14 residues. The V and J ends lost 0 bases and 8 bases respectively, with 13 bases between them. CDR3 protein: CSARDSGGAEKLFF. CDR3 DNA sequence: TGCAGTGCTAGAGATTCGGGGGGGGCGGAAAAACTGTTTTTT.

This clonotype was picked up many times. This chain joins TRBV2 and TRBJ1-5; TRBD1 might be the D (6 bases). This CDR3 spans 13 amino acids. Germline CDR1 and CDR2: SNHLY and FYNNEI. V lost 9 bases and J lost 1, with 10 bases in between. CDR3 nucleotide sequence: TGTGCCAGTCAGGGGAGAAGCAATCAGCCCCAGCATTTT. Translated, it gives CASQGRSNQPQHF.

J is TRBJ1-3 and V is TRBV6-1; 12 bases map to TRBD1. Germline V lookup: CDR1 MNHNS, CDR2 SASEGT. The CDR3 is 20 amino acids. V trimming: 5 bases; J trimming: 8 bases; junction bases outside the gene matches: 22. The CDR3 reads CASSQRGTGGAFLGQHTIYF. In DNA, the CDR3 is TGTGCCAGCAGTCAAAGAGGGACAGGGGGCGCATTCCTTGGTCAGCACACCATATATTTT.

The V and J genes are TRBV7-9 and TRBJ2-6, with TRBD2 matching over 7 bases. CDR3 length: 17 residues. From germline, CDR1 is SEHNR and CDR2 FQNEAQ (reference sequence). Losses at the gene ends were 5 bases for V and 4 bases for J; bases not matched to a gene: 11. DNA of the CDR3: TGTGCCAGCAGCCCCCTGCGGGAGAATACCGGGGCCAACGTCCTGACTTTC. This gives the protein CASSPLRENTGANVLTF.

In the case of this clonotype: A read error may explain this, as a much larger clone is one base away. The chain carries TRBV9 and TRBJ1-5; TRBD1 is a possible D gene (5 bases). The CDR3 covers 14 residues. CDR1 SGDLS and CDR2 YYNGEE come from the germline V gene. The CDR3 coding sequence is TGTGCCAGCAGCGTAGGCTCGGGGGTAGGACCCCAGCCTTTT. It codes for CASSVGSGVGPQPF.

This clonotype occurred a few times. V and J are TRBV12-5 and TRBJ2-2; 7 bases fit TRBD2. The CDR3 totals 17 residues. Unmatched junction bases numbered 9, after V lost 5 bases and J lost 0 bases. CDR1 LGHNT and CDR2 FRNRAP come from the germline V gene. As DNA, the CDR3 is TGTGCTAGTGGTGAAAGGACCGGACTAGCGAACACCGGGGAGCTGTTTTTT. Protein: CASGERTGLANTGELFF.